This T cell receptor (beta chain) was sequenced for a study of tumor and adjacent non-tumor tissue in lung cancer. Across the whole study: Patients comprised roughly 12 adenocarcinoma, a couple of squamous cell carcinoma and 1 small cell lung cancer.

A modified ARM-PCR protocol with three rounds of nested PCR amplified TCRbeta. From the multiplex PCR reads, TCRdb called clonotypes with MiXCR, one entry per CDR3 protein. The table lists approximately 100,000 distinct CDR3 sequences, 75% of them singletons, with more than 35% in the top ten. In regard to this clonotype: Antigen unknown. One end of the junction does not line up with germline, which may come from a read error.

Study-level points and caveats: In normal lung, the top 100 clones were significantly more dominant than in tumor. Patients with more diverse tumor TCRs had worse survival.

No cell sorting was done before RNA was extracted from the tissue. The receptor's source is a woman in her sixties with non-small cell lung cancer. The specimen was lung tumor tissue.

Here the CDR3 reads CSDGNEQIF. CDR3 DNA sequence: TGCAGTGATGGGAATGAGCAGATCTTC. The chain has TRBV29-1 and TRBJ2-1; D uncertain. The CDR3 loop spans 9 amino acids. Germline CDR1 SQVTM, CDR2 ANQGSEA.